This T cell receptor beta chain was identified in a study of T cell responses to AZD1222 COVID-19 vaccine. Assay used: immunoSEQ multiplex PCR; TCRdb lists only in-frame clones, some missing. The sample lists around 110,000 clones, about 90% occurring once. Trimming removed 1 base from V and 3 bases from J, with 12 bases in between. Germline-derived CDR1 and CDR2 are SEHNR and FQNEAQ (reference sequence). This CDR3 has 15 residues. The chain employs TRBV7-9 and TRBJ1-2; D unclear. This clonotype was sampled from an adult who received the AZD1222 COVID-19 vaccine. Sample: peripheral blood, taken 28 days after the second AZD1222 dose. CDR3 residues: CASSLGAGLDYGYTF. CDR3 DNA sequence: TGTGCCAGCAGCTTAGGAGCGGGATTGGACTATGGCTACACCTTC.